One T cell receptor beta chain is described in this entry. The target antigen is unknown. V was pared by 1 base and J by 5 bases, with 17 bases between. There are 16 residues in the CDR3. CDR1 LNHNV and CDR2 YYDKDF come from the germline V gene (reference sequence). The data belong to a study of cytomegalovirus exposure and HLA in healthy donors. Background on the study: Samples from HLA-typed donors yielded around 85 million unique TCRs in an early data release.

Study-wide findings and caveats: About 87% or about 30% of the time was how often most TCR beta V segments were productive, according to an earlier analysis. Listed as cytomegalovirus-associated were about 160 TCR beta chains.

Primers for the PCR totalled 60 Vbeta and 13 Jbeta. Libraries were prepared by immunoSEQ multiplex PCR; TCRdb keeps only in-frame clonotypes and omits some of them. This table holds roughly 90,000 clones, over 60% found once. The sequenced material came from PBMCs. This receptor was identified in a woman aged 40 to 50 in good health and CMV-seropositive. The chain is built from TRBV15 and TRBJ2-5; D possibly corresponds to TRBD2 (6 bases). The CDR3 DNA sequence: TGTGCCACCAGCAGAGGGGGAGGTGGTCGTGGGGAGACCCAGTACTTC. It specifies CATSRGGGGRGETQYF.